These 15 T cell receptor beta chains originate from one sample sequenced in a study of cytomegalovirus exposure and HLA in healthy donors. The PCR employed 60 Vbeta primers together with 13 Jbeta primers. Sequenced by immunoSEQ multiplex PCR; TCRdb stores in-frame clones only, minus some. The table has fewer than 200,000 clones, 70% to 80% seen once; the top ten hold less than 1%. The sequencing input was PBMCs. Receptors originate from a female donor in good health and CMV-seronegative.

V gene TRBV25-1 combines with J gene TRBJ2-7; D is unresolved. Germline values: CDR1 MGHDK, CDR2 SYGVNS. Trimming removed 2 bases at V and 5 bases at J, with 4 bases between. The length of the CDR3 is 11 residues. CDR3 amino acids: CASSELHEQYF. As DNA, the CDR3 is TGTGCCAGCAGTGAACTCCACGAGCAGTACTTC.

The chain links TRBV4-2 to TRBJ2-1, with 12 bases aligning to TRBD2. This CDR3 region has 16 residues. Germline values: CDR1 LGHNA, CDR2 YNFKEQ. With V trimmed by 0 bases and J by 9 bases, 6 bases remained unmatched. The chain's CDR3 is CASSQEASGRAGEQFF. The DNA of the CDR3 is TGTGCCAGCAGCCAAGAGGCTAGCGGGAGGGCTGGTGAGCAGTTCTTC.

This clone appeared a few times. The V call is TRBV9, the J call TRBJ2-5; 14 bases agree with TRBD2. Germline V gene data show CDR1 as SGDLS and CDR2 as YYNGEE. The CDR3 is 16 amino acids. With 0 bases clipped from V and 5 bases from J, the junction kept 3 bases outside the gene matches. The CDR3, as DNA: TGTGCCAGCAGCGTAGGACTAGCGGGGGGGCAGGAGACCCAGTACTTC. It encodes CASSVGLAGGQETQYF.

The genes are TRBV21-1 and TRBJ2-3; TRBD2, as called in the table, went unchecked against the DNA. TRBV21-1 is recorded as a pseudogene. The CDR3 is 17 residues long. CDR3 sequence reads: CASSIIPMGLVTDTQYF. Here the CDR3 DNA reads TGTGCCAGCAGCATCATACCAATGGGACTTGTCACAGATACGCAGTATTTT.

The V gene is TRBV7-9, the J gene TRBJ2-1; maybe TRBD2 (6 bases). The germline V gene has CDR1 SEHNR and CDR2 FQNEAQ (reference sequence). V was clipped by 0 bases and J by 7 bases, with 13 bases between them. The CDR3 spans 15 residues. Here the CDR3 reads CASSLAGGHPNEQFF. CDR3 nucleotides: TGTGCCAGCAGCTTAGCGGGGGGTCATCCAAATGAGCAGTTCTTC.

V usage is TRBV7-9 and J usage is TRBJ2-5; D remains ambiguous. The germline V gene encodes CDR1 SEHNR and CDR2 FQNEAQ (reference sequence). The CDR3 covers 11 residues. V gave up 5 bases and J gave up 5 bases, with 6 bases separating them. This CDR3 reads CASSPRETQYF. The CDR3 DNA reads TGTGCCAGCAGCCCCCGGGAGACCCAGTACTTC.

The rearrangement uses TRBV4-2 and TRBJ2-7; possible D gene TRBD2, 6 bases. The CDR3 loop spans 13 amino acids. Trimming took off 1 base at V and 4 bases at J, with 8 bases between the two ends. Germline V gene lookup returns CDR1 LGHNA and CDR2 YNFKEQ. The CDR3, as DNA: TGTGCCAGCAGCCAAGCGACTAGTTACGAGCAGTACTTC. Translated: CASSQATSYEQYF.

The chain couples TRBV5-1 to TRBJ2-1, with D possibly TRBD2 on 5 matching bases. From germline, CDR1 is SGHRS and CDR2 YFSETQ. The CDR3 sequence is 18 residues long. The germline V and J ends were trimmed by 4 bases and 2 bases, with 22 bases remaining between them. Written as DNA, the CDR3 is TGCGCCAGCAGCCGCCCAAACGTAACTAGTAGGCCCTACAATGAGCAGTTCTTC. Encoded protein: CASSRPNVTSRPYNEQFF.

The chain joins TRBV7-2 to TRBJ2-3, with D hard to call. The CDR3 contains 14 residues. V lost 6 bases to trimming and J lost 2 bases, with 12 bases between them. Germline V gene lookup returns CDR1 SGHTA and CDR2 FQGNSA. The CDR3 coding sequence is TGTGCCAGCAGGACAAATTCAAACACAGATACGCAGTATTTT. Protein: CASRTNSNTDTQYF.

This clone came up once. The CDR3 spells CASRTDRTRAGGKNIQYF. The DNA for the CDR3 is TGTGCCAGCAGGACCGACAGGACCCGGGCCGGTGGCAAAAACATTCAGTACTTC. The genes are TRBV28 and TRBJ2-4, with D possibly TRBD1 on 6 matching bases. Germline values: CDR1 MDHEN, CDR2 SYDVKM. V was pared by 6 bases and J by 3 bases, with 24 bases between. There are 18 residues in the CDR3.

This chain joins TRBV10-3 and TRBJ2-5; 13 nucleotides match TRBD2. The J call may be incorrect, as the DNA end agrees better with TRBJ2-7. In germline, CDR1 is ENHRY, CDR2 SYGVKD. The CDR3 loop spans 15 amino acids. The CDR3 coding sequence is TGTGCCATCAGGCCGGGACTAGCGGGACCAGACGAGCAGTACTTC. As protein: CAIRPGLAGPDEQYF.

The rearrangement uses TRBV2 and TRBJ2-4, with D uncertain. The CDR3 spans 14 residues. V lost 3 bases and J 8 bases, leaving 14 bases between the germline ends. Germline lookup yields CDR1 SNHLY and CDR2 FYNNEI. The CDR3 protein is CASSDTSRVDIQYF. The DNA for the CDR3 is TGTGCCAGCAGTGACACTTCAAGAGTTGACATTCAGTACTTC.

V is TRBV30 and J is TRBJ1-2; 8 bases align to TRBD1. Germline CDR1 is GTSNPN and CDR2 is SVGIG (reference sequence). The CDR3 covers 13 residues. V dropped 5 bases and J dropped 7; count of bases not matched to a gene: 9. The CDR3 spells CAWWGRGHIGYTF. For the CDR3, the DNA is TGTGCCTGGTGGGGCAGGGGGCATATTGGCTACACCTTC.

The CDR3 here is CASSMKNRGWTEAFF. The DNA of the CDR3 is TGTGCCAGTAGTATGAAAAATCGGGGATGGACTGAAGCTTTCTTT. The rearrangement links TRBV19 to TRBJ1-1; the D is unclear. Looked up from germline, CDR1 is LNHDA and CDR2 is SQIVND (reference sequence). The CDR3 is made up of 15 amino acids. Trimming stripped 3 bases from V and 5 bases from J, with 16 bases between.

The CDR3 nucleotides are TGCGCCAGCAGCCAAGGTTTGGCGAAGGACAGGGGCTACGAGCAGTACTTC. Its translation: CASSQGLAKDRGYEQYF. V and J are TRBV4-3 and TRBJ2-7; 9 bases align to TRBD1. The trim removed 1 base at V and 3 bases at J, leaving 10 bases unmatched. Germline CDR1 reads LGHNA; CDR2 reads YSLEER. The CDR3 totals 17 residues.